Listed below are T cell receptor beta chains from one sample, sequenced in a study of blood T cell repertoires in COVID-19. Assay: immunoSEQ multiplex PCR; the TCRdb copy retains only in-frame clones and omits some. This sample yields tens of thousands of clones, of which roughly 83% are seen a single time; around 43% belongs to the top ten. The sample taken for sequencing was peripheral blood. The receptors originated from a man aged 80 or over with acute or convalescent COVID-19. The CDR3 runs from the conserved cysteine through the conserved F or W. D genes are given only for firm matches. Only some rows state a clone size, as once, few, many or a class for expanded clones.

TRBD1,TRBV7-2,NA,TRBJ2-5,CASSNRDRGQETQYF,TGTGCCAGCAGCAACCGGGACAGGGGCCAAGAGACCCAGTACTTC
TRBD1,TRBV18,NA,TRBJ1-5,CASSPQGGYNQPQHF,TGTGCCAGCTCACCGCAGGGGGGATACAATCAGCCCCAGCATTTT
NA,TRBV14,NA,TRBJ2-1,CASSFSSPLDEQFF,TGTGCCAGCAGCTTCTCTAGCCCGTTGGATGAGCAGTTCTTC
NA,TRBV19,NA,TRBJ1-2,CASSIWTDANYGYTF,TGTGCCAGTAGTATCTGGACAGACGCTAACTATGGCTACACCTTC
NA,TRBV5-5,NA,TRBJ2-7,CASSFGMGLAYEQYF,TGTGCCAGCAGCTTTGGCATGGGACTTGCCTACGAGCAGTACTTC
NA,TRBV2,NA,TRBJ2-5,CASSEALTGKETQYF,TGTGCCAGCAGTGAAGCGCTTACAGGCAAAGAGACCCAGTACTTC
NA,TRBV12-3/TRBV12-4,once,TRBJ2-1,CASSPPAGNEQFF,TGTGCCAGCAGCCCCCCGGCGGGGAATGAGCAGTTCTTC
NA,TRBV12-3/TRBV12-4,NA,TRBJ1-1,CASSFYLNTEAFF,TGTGCCAGCAGTTTTTATCTGAACACTGAAGCTTTCTTT
NA,TRBV28,NA,TRBJ1-2,CASSLFVEALGYTF,TGTGCCAGCAGTTTATTCGTGGAGGCCCTTGGCTACACCTTC
NA,TRBV20-1,NA,TRBJ2-7,CSAGHSYEQYF,TGCAGTGCTGGACACTCCTACGAGCAGTACTTC
NA,TRBV11-3,NA,TRBJ1-1,CASSFSNTEAFF,TGTGCCAGCAGCTTCTCCAACACTGAAGCTTTCTTT
NA,TRBV27,few,TRBJ1-5,CASSLDWSQPQHF,TGTGCCAGCAGTTTAGATTGGAGTCAGCCCCAGCATTTT
TRBD2,TRBV5-4,NA,TRBJ2-1,CASSSLLAGGKQFF,TGTGCCAGCAGCTCCCTTCTAGCGGGGGGGAAGCAGTTCTTC
TRBD1,TRBV5-1,few,TRBJ1-1,CASSFQQGGGTEAFF,TGCGCCAGCAGCTTTCAACAGGGGGGTGGTACTGAAGCTTTCTTT
NA,TRBV10-2,NA,TRBJ1-4,CASRPGVDEKLFF,TGCGCCAGCAGGCCGGGGGTGGATGAAAAACTGTTTTTT
NA,TRBV21-1,NA,TRBJ1-6,CASSKGAGADSPLHF,TGTGCCAGCAGCAAAGGAGCAGGGGCTGATTCACCCCTCCACTTT
TRBD1,TRBV7-9,few,TRBJ1-1,CASSLRQGRFDAFF,TGTGCCAGCAGCTTACGACAGGGTCGATTCGACGCTTTCTTT
TRBD1,TRBV28,NA,TRBJ1-5,CASRGTGGSNQPQHF,TGTGCCAGCAGGGGGACAGGGGGATCCAATCAGCCCCAGCATTTT
TRBD1,TRBV4-1,NA,TRBJ2-7,CASTSRTGNSYEQYF,TGCGCCAGCACCTCAAGGACAGGCAACTCCTACGAGCAGTACTTC
NA,TRBV27,NA,TRBJ2-7,CASHSADSEQYF,TGTGCCAGCCACTCCGCCGACAGCGAGCAGTACTTC
TRBD1,TRBV15,NA,TRBJ1-2,CATSARDRAGYTF,TGTGCCACCAGCGCCCGGGACAGGGCTGGCTACACCTTC
NA,TRBV28,NA,TRBJ1-2,CASSFTSGYTF,TGTGCCAGCAGTTTTACATCTGGCTACACCTTC